Listed below are T cell receptor beta chains from one sample, sequenced in a study of neoadjuvant anti-PD-1 for oral cavity cancer. Here immunoSEQ multiplex PCR was the method, and the copy in TCRdb shows in-frame clones only, minus some. The profile shows about 72,000 clones, 80% to 90% of them singletons. The material sequenced was PBMCs, taken after nivolumab (anti-PD-1) treatment. These TCRs come from a person aged 40 to 85 with oral cavity squamous cell carcinoma. Each CDR3 is given with its conserved first and last residue.

TRBV7-2	TRBJ2-1	CASSERYEQFF
TRBV11-2	TRBJ1-4	CASSSGGTGEKLFF
TRBV7-8	TRBJ2-2	CASSLFTSGGNTGELFF
TRBV28	TRBJ2-7	CASSASQSRDTYEQYF
TRBV29-1	TRBJ1-3	CSVQFSGNTIYF
TRBV20-1	TRBJ1-1	CSHRVNTEAFF
TRBV7-8	TRBJ1-1	CASSLASGPTEAFF
TRBV28	TRBJ2-5	CASSPLQDEETQYF
TRBV25-1	TRBJ1-1	CASSRGGNTEAFF
TRBV5-1	TRBJ2-2	CASSWGLRGTTGELFF
TRBV19	TRBJ1-1	CASSPDGLNTEAFF
TRBV10-3	TRBJ2-5	CAISGGSGGGETQYF
TRBV20-1	TRBJ2-7	CSAGIYEQYF